This TCR beta chain emerged from a study of T-cell memory formation after mild COVID-19. CDR1 is LNHDA, CDR2 SQIVND, per germline (reference sequence). The CDR3 has 17 amino acids. Trimming removed 3 bases from V and 12 bases from J; junction bases left unmatched: 19. This clonotype was seen only a few times. The antigen remains undetermined. TCRdb redid the calling of the 5' RACE reads with MiXCR, one entry per CDR3 protein. The data contain hundreds of thousands of distinct CDR3 sequences, roughly 21% of them seen just once; the ten biggest clones take up approximately 8.4%. Study outcomes and limitations: Within pre-infection memory, some responding clones were found, suggesting cross-reactive memory joined.

V usage is TRBV19 and J usage is TRBJ2-1, with 8 positions matching TRBD1. The sequenced material came from PBMCs or a T cell subset sorted from them (not recorded which). The sequence came from an adult woman who had mild COVID-19 (a few samples of this study predate the infection). Cell type and time point are not known. Written as DNA, the CDR3 is TGTGCCAGTAGTATGGGGGGCGCAGGGGGCGCGGTCACGGCGCAGTTCTTC. It codes for CASSMGGAGGAVTAQFF.